This T cell receptor beta chain was sequenced in a study of shared clonotypes between healthy human individuals. The germline V gene has CDR1 SGHDN and CDR2 FVKESK. V was shortened by 1 base and J by 4 bases, with 14 bases between the two germline ends. This CDR3 is built from 16 residues. The table came from immunoSEQ multiplex PCR; TCRdb's copy has only in-frame clones and leaves some out. The table records 470,000 or so clones, around four fifths of them present only once. This chain connects TRBV14 to TRBJ1-3, with D perhaps TRBD1 (5 bases). The clonotype was recovered from a woman aged 40 to 50 in good health. Some clones in this sample may be carry-over from other donors' samples. Sequences were obtained from PBMCs. The CDR3 DNA sequence: TGTGCCAGCAGCCAAGGGCAGGGCCAGTTCGGAAACACCATATATTTT. It specifies CASSQGQGQFGNTIYF. Complete variable domain (other parts from reference TRBV14 and TRBJ1-3): EAGVTQFPSHSVIEKGQTVTLRCDPISGHDNLYWYRRVMGKEIKFLLHFVKESKQDESGMPNNRFLAERTGGTYSTLKVQPAELEDSGVYFCASSQGQGQFGNTIYFGEGSWLTVV.